This TCR beta chain is drawn from a study of blood T cell repertoires in COVID-19. Study details: COVID-19 samples from acute and convalescent phases originated in the United States, Italy and Spain. The cDNA or gDNA used as material had been derived from T cells, B-cell-depleted T cells, or PBMCs.

Clones were sequenced by immunoSEQ multiplex PCR, and TCRdb holds only the in-frame ones, with some missing. The sample shows about 70,000 clones, approximately 78% of them seen only once. Germline lookup yields CDR1 SGDLS and CDR2 YYNGEE. This CDR3 spans 15 amino acids. The V gene lost 2 bases and the J gene lost 2 bases, with 12 bases spanning the gap. The specimen was peripheral blood. This receptor was taken from a human donor in a cohort sampled during active COVID-19. This chain connects TRBV9 to TRBJ2-3; possibly TRBD1 for D (5 bases). The CDR3 coding sequence is TGTGCCAGCAGCGTCGGACCCAGGGACACAGATACGCAGTATTTT. Residues: CASSVGPRDTDTQYF.